Below, 24 T cell receptor beta chains from the same sample are listed, as sequenced in a study of OX40 agonist ivuxolimab in advanced cancers. The protocol was immunoSEQ multiplex PCR, while the TCRdb copy is restricted to in-frame clones and leaves out a portion. In the table there are about 20,000 clones, about 93% of which are singletons. The sample was CD4+ or CD8+ T cells sorted from blood, taken in a trial of the OX40 agonist ivuxolimab. The origin of the receptors is an adult with an advanced solid tumor such as melanoma, head and neck, liver or kidney cancer.

This clone showed up just once. V gene TRBV5-6 combines with J gene TRBJ1-6, with 7 nucleotides matching TRBD1. J gave up 7 bases and V 4 bases, and 8 bases lay outside the gene matches. The CDR3 has 15 amino acids. Per germline, CDR1 SGHDT and CDR2 YYEEEE. The CDR3 loop is CASSTTRDSNSPLHF. The CDR3 DNA reads as TGTGCCAGCAGCACAACCCGGGACAGCAATTCACCCCTCCACTTT.

V is TRBV12-5 and J is TRBJ1-2, with D perhaps TRBD1 (6 bases). The ends were cut back, 3 bases at V and 3 bases at J, with 14 bases in the middle. This CDR3 is built from 15 residues. Germline-derived CDR1 and CDR2 are LGHNT and FRNRAP. The CDR3 DNA sequence: TGTGCTAGTGGTTTCTTGGCAGGGGAGGACTATGGCTACACCTTC. Protein: CASGFLAGEDYGYTF.

V gene TRBV29-1 combines with J gene TRBJ1-3; D gene unclear. The length of the CDR3 is 11 residues. Per germline, CDR1 SQVTM and CDR2 ANQGSEA. Trimming left V 7 bases short and J 4 bases short, with 8 bases between. CDR3 residues: CSAGSGNTIYF. DNA of the CDR3: TGCAGCGCGGGTTCGGGAAACACCATATATTTT.

This chain connects TRBV29-1 to TRBJ1-3, with D perhaps matching TRBD1 (5 bases). The germline gives CDR1 SQVTM, CDR2 ANQGSEA. This CDR3 is built from 14 residues. Trimming removed 2 bases at V and 6 bases at J, with 14 bases between. For the CDR3, the DNA is TGCAGCGTTGAACAAGACAGTAATCAAAACACCATATATTTT. It specifies CSVEQDSNQNTIYF.

The chain carries TRBV6-5 and TRBJ2-7; maybe TRBD1 (5 bases). Per the germline V gene, CDR1 is MNHEY and CDR2 is SVGAGI. This CDR3 is 13 amino acids long. Trimming took off 6 bases at V and 3 bases at J, with 12 bases between the two ends. CDR3 region: CASSTRALYEQYF. The CDR3 bases are TGTGCCAGCAGCACCAGGGCCCTCTACGAGCAGTACTTC.

V and J are TRBV30 and TRBJ2-1, with D unresolved. The CDR3 is 13 residues long. CDR1 is GTSNPN and CDR2 is SVGIG in the germline V gene (reference sequence). V was shortened by 3 bases and J by 0 bases, with 6 bases between the two germline ends. The CDR3 nucleotides read TGTGCCTGGAGCTTGGGCTCCTACAATGAGCAGTTCTTC. It is translated as CAWSLGSYNEQFF.

The chain recombines TRBV13 with TRBJ2-5; 12 positions agree with TRBD2. The V segment lost 3 bases and the J segment 4 bases; nucleotides outside the gene matches: 6. The CDR3 is 16 amino acids. In germline, CDR1 is PRHDT, CDR2 FYEKMQ (reference sequence). The CDR3 sequence is CASSFRLAGVGETQYF. The CDR3 region has the DNA TGTGCCAGCAGCTTTCGACTAGCGGGGGTGGGAGAGACCCAGTACTTC.

V gene TRBV19 combines with J gene TRBJ2-7, with a possible D match to TRBD2 (5 bases). Germline lookup yields CDR1 LNHDA and CDR2 SQIVND (reference sequence). This CDR3 comprises 13 residues. V lost 5 bases to trimming and J lost 6 bases, with 14 bases between them. CDR3 bases: TGTGCCAGTAGTGCCACGGGGTTGGGCGAGCAGTACTTC. It codes for CASSATGLGEQYF.

This clone was found once. This chain links TRBV18 with TRBJ2-1; TRBD2 is a possible D gene (6 bases). This CDR3 has 13 amino acids. Germline-derived CDR1 and CDR2 are KGHSH and LQKENI. V shed 3 bases and J shed 8 bases, with 11 bases lying between them. This chain's CDR3 is CASSPTTGDEQFF. Written as DNA, the CDR3 is TGTGCCAGCTCACCGACTACGGGGGATGAGCAGTTCTTC. The full variable domain, with the rest looked up from reference TRBV18 and TRBJ2-1, is NAGVMQNPRHLVRRRGQEARLRCSPMKGHSHVYWYRQLPEEGLKFMVYLQKENIIDESGMPKERFSAEFPKEGPSILRIQQVVRGDSAAYFCASSPTTGDEQFFGPGTRLTVL.

This chain links TRBV30 with TRBJ2-5; no reliable D call. The CDR3 consists of 10 residues. V was trimmed by 7 bases and J by 5 bases, leaving 8 bases between them. Per the germline V gene, CDR1 is GTSNPN and CDR2 is SVGIG (reference sequence). In DNA form, the CDR3 reads TGTGCCTTTGGAGATGAGACCCAGTACTTC. Amino acids: CAFGDETQYF.

Relative to its sample, this clone is medium-sized (0.01 to 0.1%). J is TRBJ1-6 and V is TRBV4-2; a possible D gene is TRBD1 (5 bases). Trimming removed 0 bases from V and 0 bases from J, with 12 bases in between. The CDR3 length is 18 residues. CDR1 LGHNA and CDR2 YNFKEQ come from the germline V gene. CDR3 coding DNA: TGTGCCAGCAGCCAAGAAGCAGAGGGGAGCTCCTATAATTCACCCCTCCACTTT. Translating gives CASSQEAEGSSYNSPLHF.

This clone came up a few times. The genes are TRBV4-1 and TRBJ1-2; perhaps TRBD1 as D (6 bases). Deletions cut 4 bases from V and 4 bases from J, with 13 bases between. Germline CDR1 reads MGHRA; CDR2 reads YSYEKL. The CDR3 totals 14 residues. The CDR3 sequence: CASSPTEGGYGYTF. As DNA, the CDR3 is TGCGCCAGCAGCCCGACGGAAGGGGGCTATGGCTACACCTTC.

The V gene is TRBV4-1, the J gene TRBJ2-1, with TRBD2 identical over 10 bases. Germline V gene data show CDR1 as MGHRA and CDR2 as YSYEKL. Trimming took 0 bases from V and 10 from J; bases not matched to a gene: 12. The CDR3 is made up of 17 amino acids. CDR3 sequence reads: CASSQDAGASGGGEQFF. The CDR3 DNA sequence: TGCGCCAGCAGCCAAGATGCGGGGGCTAGCGGGGGTGGAGAGCAGTTCTTC.

The chain recombines TRBV4-1 with TRBJ2-7; either TRBD1 or TRBD2 may supply D (7 bases each). V lost 1 base, J lost 0 bases, and 13 bases lay in between. Germline V gives CDR1 MGHRA, CDR2 YSYEKL. The CDR3 covers 16 residues. This CDR3 is CASSQVGGTVSYEQYF. CDR3 DNA: TGCGCCAGCAGCCAAGTCGGGGGGACAGTCTCCTACGAGCAGTACTTC.

V usage is TRBV7-8 and J usage is TRBJ1-2, with D maybe TRBD1 (5 bases). Trimming pared 1 base from V and 5 bases from J, leaving 8 bases between. This CDR3 is 13 amino acids long. Germline V lookup: CDR1 SGHVS, CDR2 FQNEAQ. In nucleotides, the CDR3 is TGTGCCAGCAGCTTAGATGGGGGGTATGGCTACACCTTC. Translating it yields CASSLDGGYGYTF.

V gene TRBV6-1 combines with J gene TRBJ1-5; D gene uncertain. CDR1 MNHNS and CDR2 SASEGT come from the germline V gene. The V end lost 2 bases, the J end lost 1 base, and 9 bases lay between the germline ends. The CDR3 length is 15 residues. In nucleotides, the CDR3 is TGTGCCAGCAGTGAACTGGCAGCCAGCAATCAGCCCCAGCATTTT. This translates into CASSELAASNQPQHF.

A single count supports this clone. This chain uses TRBV7-8 with TRBJ2-7, with D maybe TRBD2 (6 bases). CDR1 is SGHVS and CDR2 is FQNEAQ in the germline V gene. V shed 2 bases and J shed 6 bases, with 17 bases lying between them. The CDR3 spans 15 residues. Written as DNA, the CDR3 is TGTGCCAGCAGCTTAAGTGGGACTTCTGGGCTCGAGCAGTACTTC. Encoded protein: CASSLSGTSGLEQYF. Variable domain in full (rest from reference TRBV7-8 and TRBJ2-7): GAGVSQSPRYKVAKRGQDVALRCDPISGHVSLFWYQQALGQGPEFLTYFQNEAQLDKSGLPSDRFFAERPEGSVSTLKIQRTQQEDSAVYLCASSLSGTSGLEQYFGPGTRLTVT.

V and J are TRBV7-2 and TRBJ2-7, with D tentatively TRBD1 (5 bases). The CDR3 is made up of 15 amino acids. Germline CDR1 reads SGHTA; CDR2 reads FQGNSA. With 1 base removed from V and 5 bases from J, the gap between germline ends came to 15 bases. CDR3 protein: CASSLGAGFLDEQYF. The CDR3 DNA reads as TGTGCCAGCAGCTTAGGGGCAGGGTTTTTGGACGAGCAGTACTTC. Together with reference TRBV7-2 and TRBJ2-7, the CDR3 gives the full variable domain: GAGVSQSPSNKVTEKGKDVELRCDPISGHTALYWYRQSLGQGLEFLIYFQGNSAPDKSGLPSDRFSAERTGGSVSTLTIQRTQQEDSAVYLCASSLGAGFLDEQYFGPGTRLTVT.

V gene TRBV11-2 combines with J gene TRBJ2-3, with D unclear. The V end lost 5 bases, the J end lost 3 bases, and 12 bases lay between the germline ends. This CDR3 comprises 14 residues. Germline V CDR1 and CDR2: SGHAT, FQNNGV. The CDR3 is CASSPSWRTDTQYF. CDR3 coding DNA: TGTGCCAGCAGCCCAAGTTGGCGGACAGATACGCAGTATTTT.

This sequence joins TRBV7-2 and TRBJ1-1, with unresolved D. CDR3 length: 13 amino acids. CDR1 is SGHTA, CDR2 FQGNSA, per germline. The V end lost 1 base, the J end lost 4 bases, and 7 bases lay between the germline ends. The CDR3 nucleotides read TGTGCCAGCAGCTTAGGGACGGGCACTGAAGCTTTCTTT. It encodes CASSLGTGTEAFF.

In this sample, this clone turned up once. The chain couples TRBV6-5 to TRBJ1-6; D may be TRBD1 (5 bases). This CDR3 has 13 amino acids. With 2 bases removed from V and 9 bases from J, the gap between germline ends came to 8 bases. Germline V gene data show CDR1 as MNHEY and CDR2 as SVGAGI. Here the CDR3 reads CASSYGGTSPLHF. The CDR3 nucleotides are TGTGCCAGCAGTTACGGGGGGACTTCACCCCTCCACTTT.

The genes are TRBV7-6 and TRBJ2-7, with TRBD2 as a possible D gene (6 bases). Germline loops: CDR1 SGHVS, CDR2 FNYEAQ. V shed 0 bases and J shed 3 bases, with 12 bases lying between them. The CDR3 length is 15 residues. The CDR3 region is CASSLAPGDLYEQYF. Here the CDR3 DNA reads TGTGCCAGCAGCTTAGCCCCGGGGGACCTCTACGAGCAGTACTTC.

V usage is TRBV6-5 and J usage is TRBJ2-3, with 7 bases that match TRBD1. The germline CDR1 and CDR2 sequences are MNHEY and SVGAGI. With 2 bases clipped from V and 6 bases from J, the junction kept 2 bases outside the gene matches. This CDR3 has 13 residues. The CDR3 region has the DNA TGTGCCAGCAGTTACACAGGGGCGGATACGCAGTATTTT. Translation gives CASSYTGADTQYF.

The chain employs TRBV7-9 and TRBJ1-5; D unclear. Looked up from germline, CDR1 is SEHNR and CDR2 is FQNEAQ (reference sequence). There are 12 residues in the CDR3. V was pared by 2 bases and J by 4 bases, with 3 bases between. DNA for the CDR3: TGTGCCAGCAGCTTAAATAATCAGCCCCAGCATTTT. It specifies CASSLNNQPQHF.